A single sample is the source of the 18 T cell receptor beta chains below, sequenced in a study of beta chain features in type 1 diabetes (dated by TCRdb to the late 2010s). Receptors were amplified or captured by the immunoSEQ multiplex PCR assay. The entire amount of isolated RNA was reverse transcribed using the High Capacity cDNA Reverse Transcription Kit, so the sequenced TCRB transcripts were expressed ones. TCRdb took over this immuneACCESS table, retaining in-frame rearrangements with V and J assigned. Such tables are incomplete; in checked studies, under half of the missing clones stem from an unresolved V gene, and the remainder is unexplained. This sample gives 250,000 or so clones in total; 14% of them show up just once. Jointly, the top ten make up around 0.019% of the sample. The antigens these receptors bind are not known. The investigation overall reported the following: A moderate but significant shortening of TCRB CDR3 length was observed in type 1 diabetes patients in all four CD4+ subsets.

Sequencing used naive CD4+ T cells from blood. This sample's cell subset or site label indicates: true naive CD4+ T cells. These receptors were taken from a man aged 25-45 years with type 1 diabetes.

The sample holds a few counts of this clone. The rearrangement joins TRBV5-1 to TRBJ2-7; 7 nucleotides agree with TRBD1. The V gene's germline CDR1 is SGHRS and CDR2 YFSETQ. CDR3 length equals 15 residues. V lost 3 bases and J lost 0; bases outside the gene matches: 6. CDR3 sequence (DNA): TGCGCCAGCAGCTCCAACACAGGGGTCTCCTACGAGCAGTACTTC. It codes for CASSSNTGVSYEQYF.

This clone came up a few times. The DNA for the CDR3 is TGTGCCAGCTCACCACCTCTACCTTACAGGGGCCATGGCTACACCTTC. It translates to CASSPPLPYRGHGYTF. This chain joins TRBV18 and TRBJ1-2; 7 bases are shared with TRBD1. There are 16 residues in the CDR3. J was trimmed by 6 bases and V by 0 bases; bases with no gene match: 10. Germline V CDR1 and CDR2: KGHSH, LQKENI.

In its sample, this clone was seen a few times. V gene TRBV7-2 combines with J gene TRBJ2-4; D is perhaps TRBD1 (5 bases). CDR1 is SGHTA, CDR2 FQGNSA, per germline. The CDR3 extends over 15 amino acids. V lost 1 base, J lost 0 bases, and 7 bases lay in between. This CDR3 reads CASSLGQLAKNIQYF. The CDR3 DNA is TGTGCCAGCAGCTTAGGACAGTTAGCCAAAAACATTCAGTACTTC.

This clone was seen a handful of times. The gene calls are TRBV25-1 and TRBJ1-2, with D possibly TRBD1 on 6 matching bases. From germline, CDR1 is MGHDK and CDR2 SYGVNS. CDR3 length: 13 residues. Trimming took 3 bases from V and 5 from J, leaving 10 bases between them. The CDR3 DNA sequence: TGTGCCAGCAGTGAGGACAGTAGGTATGGCTACACCTTC. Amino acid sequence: CASSEDSRYGYTF.

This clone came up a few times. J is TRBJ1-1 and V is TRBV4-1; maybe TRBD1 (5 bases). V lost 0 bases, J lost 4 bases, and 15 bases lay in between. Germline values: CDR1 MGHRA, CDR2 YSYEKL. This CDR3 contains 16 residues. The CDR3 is CASSQEGPGLGTEAFF. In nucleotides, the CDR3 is TGCGCCAGCAGCCAAGAAGGGCCAGGGTTGGGCACTGAAGCTTTCTTT.

The CDR3 sequence: CAWSVGEDNEQFF. The CDR3 nucleotides are TGTGCCTGGAGTGTAGGGGAGGACAATGAGCAGTTCTTC. The rearrangement uses TRBV30 and TRBJ2-1, with D maybe TRBD2 (6 bases). V gave up 0 bases and J gave up 5 bases, with 8 bases separating them. There are 13 residues in the CDR3. Germline CDR1 GTSNPN, CDR2 SVGIG (reference sequence).

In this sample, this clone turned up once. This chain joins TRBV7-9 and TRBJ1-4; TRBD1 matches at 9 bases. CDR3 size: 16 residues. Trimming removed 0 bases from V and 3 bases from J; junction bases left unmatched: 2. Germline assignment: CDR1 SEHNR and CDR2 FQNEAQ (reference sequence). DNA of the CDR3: TGTGCCAGCAGCTTAGCCGGGGACAGGGCTAATGAAAAACTGTTTTTT. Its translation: CASSLAGDRANEKLFF.

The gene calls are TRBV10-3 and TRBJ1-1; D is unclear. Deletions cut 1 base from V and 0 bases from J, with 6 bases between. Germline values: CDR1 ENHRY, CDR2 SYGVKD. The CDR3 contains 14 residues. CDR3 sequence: CAISEYSMNTEAFF. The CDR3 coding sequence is TGTGCCATCAGTGAGTACAGTATGAACACTGAAGCTTTCTTT.

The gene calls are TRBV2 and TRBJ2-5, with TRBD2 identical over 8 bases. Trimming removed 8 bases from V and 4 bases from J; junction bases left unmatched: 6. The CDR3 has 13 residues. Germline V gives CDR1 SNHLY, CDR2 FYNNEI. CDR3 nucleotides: TGTGCCAGCGGCGGGGGGAGTGGAGAGACCCAGTACTTC. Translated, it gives CASGGGSGETQYF.

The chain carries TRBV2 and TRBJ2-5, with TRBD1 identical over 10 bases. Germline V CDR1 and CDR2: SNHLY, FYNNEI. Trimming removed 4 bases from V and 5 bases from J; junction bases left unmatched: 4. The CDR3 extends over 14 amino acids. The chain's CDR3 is CASSAGQGRETQYF. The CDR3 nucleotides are TGTGCCAGCAGTGCGGGACAGGGGAGGGAGACCCAGTACTTC.

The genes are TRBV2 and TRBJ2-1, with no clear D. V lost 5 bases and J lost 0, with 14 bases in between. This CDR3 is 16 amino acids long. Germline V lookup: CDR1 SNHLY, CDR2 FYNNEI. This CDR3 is CASSPFKFSSYNEQFF. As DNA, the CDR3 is TGTGCCAGCAGTCCCTTTAAATTCAGCTCCTACAATGAGCAGTTCTTC.

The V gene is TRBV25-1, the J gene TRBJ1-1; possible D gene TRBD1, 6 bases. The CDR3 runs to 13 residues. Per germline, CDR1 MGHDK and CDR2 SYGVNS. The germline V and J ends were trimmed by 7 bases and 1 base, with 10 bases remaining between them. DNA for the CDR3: TGTGCCAGCACCCGACAGGAGAACACTGAAGCTTTCTTT. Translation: CASTRQENTEAFF.

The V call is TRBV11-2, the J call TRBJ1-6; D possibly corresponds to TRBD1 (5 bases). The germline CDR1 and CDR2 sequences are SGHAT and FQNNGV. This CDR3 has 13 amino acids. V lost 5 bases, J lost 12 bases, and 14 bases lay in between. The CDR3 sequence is CASSLMTARPLHF. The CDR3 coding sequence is TGTGCCAGCAGCCTAATGACAGCCAGACCCCTCCACTTT.

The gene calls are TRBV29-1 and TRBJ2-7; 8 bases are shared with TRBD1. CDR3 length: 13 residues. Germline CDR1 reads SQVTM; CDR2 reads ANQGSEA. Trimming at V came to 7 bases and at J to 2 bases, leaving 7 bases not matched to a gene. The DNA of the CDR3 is TGCAGCGCTGAGGGACAGGAGGCCTACGAGCAGTACTTC. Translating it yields CSAEGQEAYEQYF.

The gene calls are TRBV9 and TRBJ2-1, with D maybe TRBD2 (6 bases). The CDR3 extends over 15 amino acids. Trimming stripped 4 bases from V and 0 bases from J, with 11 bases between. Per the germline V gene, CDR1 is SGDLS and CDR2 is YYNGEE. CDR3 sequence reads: CASSQEGSSYNEQFF. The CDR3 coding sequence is TGTGCCAGCAGCCAGGAGGGAAGCTCCTACAATGAGCAGTTCTTC.

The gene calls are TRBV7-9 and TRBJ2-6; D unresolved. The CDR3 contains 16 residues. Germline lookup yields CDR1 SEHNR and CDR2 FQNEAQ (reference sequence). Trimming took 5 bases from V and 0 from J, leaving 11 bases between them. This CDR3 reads CASSRLAPSGANVLTF. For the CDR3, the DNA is TGTGCCAGCAGCCGCCTTGCGCCCTCTGGGGCCAACGTCCTGACTTTC.

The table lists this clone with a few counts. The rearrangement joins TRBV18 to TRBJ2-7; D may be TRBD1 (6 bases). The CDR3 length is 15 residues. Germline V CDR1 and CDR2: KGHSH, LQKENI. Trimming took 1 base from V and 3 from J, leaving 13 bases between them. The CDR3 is CASSPQGHLDYEQYF. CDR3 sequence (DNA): TGTGCCAGCTCACCACAGGGACATCTTGACTACGAGCAGTACTTC. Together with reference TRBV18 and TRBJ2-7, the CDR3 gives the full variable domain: NAGVMQNPRHLVRRRGQEARLRCSPMKGHSHVYWYRQLPEEGLKFMVYLQKENIIDESGMPKERFSAEFPKEGPSILRIQQVVRGDSAAYFCASSPQGHLDYEQYFGPGTRLTVT.

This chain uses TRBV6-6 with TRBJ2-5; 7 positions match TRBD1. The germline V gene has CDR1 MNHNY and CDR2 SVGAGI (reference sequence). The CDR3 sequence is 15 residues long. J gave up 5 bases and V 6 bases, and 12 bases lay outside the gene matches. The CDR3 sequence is CASSALQGPSETQYF. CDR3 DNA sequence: TGTGCCAGCAGCGCCCTACAGGGGCCCTCGGAGACCCAGTACTTC.